Listed below are T cell receptor beta chains from one sample, sequenced in a study of blood T cells in healthy people across ages. MiXCR was run by TCRdb on the 5' RACE reads, yielding one entry per CDR3 protein. The sample holds some 560,000 distinct CDR3 sequences; about 26% are singletons and the top ten take approximately 3.7%. The sample also formed part of further work on T cells of mothers and their children.

The sample comprised blood. The receptors originated from a boy younger than 10 in good health. CDR3s include the opening cysteine and the closing phenylalanine or tryptophan. A D gene is named only where the DNA matches it firmly. The size of a clone is reported for some rows only, either as once, few or many, or as a class for expanded clones.

j_call | v_call | clone_size | d_call | cdr3_nt | cdr3_aa
TRBJ2-7 | TRBV5-6 | once | TRBD2 | TGTGTTTGGGGAGGGAGGAGCTACGAGCAGTACTTC | CVWGGRSYEQYF
TRBJ1-2 | TRBV2 | NA | NA | TGTGCCAGCCTCCAAGAGACCAGGGGAGGCGGCTACACCTTC | CASLQETRGGGYTF
TRBJ1-2 | TRBV29-1 | NA | NA | TGCAGCGTTGGCGCAGGGTTCTATGGCTACACCTTC | CSVGAGFYGYTF
TRBJ2-5 | TRBV7-2 | NA | TRBD2 | TGTGCCAGCAGCTTAGTTTGGACTAGCCGAGAGACCCAATACTTC | CASSLVWTSRETQYF
TRBJ1-2 | TRBV5-1 | few | NA | TGCGCCAGCAGCTTGTATGTGGGACGATCCGGCTACACCTTC | CASSLYVGRSGYTF
TRBJ2-1 | TRBV7-6 | NA | TRBD2 | TGTGCCAGCAGCTCATTAGCGGGGGTGGGCTATGAGCAGTTCTTC | CASSSLAGVGYEQFF
TRBJ2-2 | TRBV12-3/TRBV12-4 | NA | TRBD2 | TGTGCCAGCAGTCTCGGATCGGGACTAGACCCCGGGGAGCTGTTTTTT | CASSLGSGLDPGELFF
TRBJ1-1 | TRBV6-5 | NA | TRBD1 | TGTGCCAGCAGCAGATTAGCAGGGGGCACTGAAGCTTTCTTT | CASSRLAGGTEAFF
TRBJ2-5 | TRBV7-2 | NA | TRBD1 | TGTGCCAGCAGCTTAGGGACAGGGGCGGCTCGGGCCCAGTACTTC | CASSLGTGAARAQYF
TRBJ2-3 | TRBV7-9 | NA | NA | TGTGCCAGCAGCAAAGACGGCTTCACAGATACGCAGTATTTT | CASSKDGFTDTQYF
TRBJ1-2 | TRBV20-1 | NA | NA | TGCAGTGCTGGGACTGACCCATTGGGCTACACCTTC | CSAGTDPLGYTF
TRBJ1-2 | TRBV6-5 | few | TRBD1 | TGTGCCAGCAGTTCGAAGGGACAGTTGGACTATGGCTACACCTTC | CASSSKGQLDYGYTF
TRBJ2-7 | TRBV7-9 | few | TRBD1 | TGTGCCAGCAGCTTGGGGACAGCCGAGCAGTACTTC | CASSLGTAEQYF
TRBJ2-7 | TRBV7-9 | NA | NA | TGTGCCAGCAGCTTCGTTGACAGCTATTACGAGCAGTACTTC | CASSFVDSYYEQYF
TRBJ2-7 | TRBV12-3/TRBV12-4 | NA | NA | TGTGCCAGCAGCTCTCCCTTGGAAGGTCGCGAGCAGTACTTC | CASSSPLEGREQYF
TRBJ2-3 | TRBV27 | few | NA | TGTGCCAGCAGTTTTACAGGGTTGGGAGATACGCAGTATTTT | CASSFTGLGDTQYF
TRBJ2-5 | TRBV5-1 | few | TRBD1 | TGCGCCAGCAGCTTTGGGACAGGGGAGGGAGAGACCCAGTACTTC | CASSFGTGEGETQYF
TRBJ2-3 | TRBV7-2 | NA | TRBD1 | TGTGCCAGCAACCCAGGGGGCCCAGATACGCAGTATTTT | CASNPGGPDTQYF
TRBJ2-1 | TRBV19 | NA | TRBD2 | TGTGCCAGTAGCCCTTATAGCGGGAGGTTATTTGAGCAGTTCTTC | CASSPYSGRLFEQFF
TRBJ2-5 | TRBV7-2 | few | TRBD2 | TGTGCCAGCAGCAACGGCTCTAGCGGCCAAGAGACCCAGTACTTC | CASSNGSSGQETQYF
TRBJ1-2 | TRBV7-2 | NA | NA | TGTGCCAGCAGCTTAGAAGGGGCGGGTGGCTACACCTTC | CASSLEGAGGYTF
TRBJ1-2 | TRBV18 | NA | NA | TGTGCCAGCTCACGGGAAGTCTATAACTATGGCTACACCTTC | CASSREVYNYGYTF
TRBJ1-2 | TRBV6-5 | NA | TRBD1 | TGTGCCAGCAGTTACTCGAATCGTTGGGACAGGCCGAATTCTAACTATGGCTACACCTTC | CASSYSNRWDRPNSNYGYTF
TRBJ2-7 | TRBV4-3 | few | NA | TGCGCCAGCAGCACCTGGCGGGGGCCCTACGAGCAGTACTTC | CASSTWRGPYEQYF
TRBJ1-1 | TRBV6-2/TRBV6-3 | NA | NA | TGTGCCAGCAGACAGGCCTCTTGGGCTGAAGCTTTCTTT | CASRQASWAEAFF
TRBJ2-1 | TRBV19 | NA | NA | TGTGCCAGTAGTATCCCCAACTACAATGAGCAGTTCTTC | CASSIPNYNEQFF
TRBJ2-7 | TRBV6-6 | NA | NA | TGTGCCAGCAGTTACGCAGGGGATGGCTACGAGCAGTACTTC | CASSYAGDGYEQYF
TRBJ2-5 | TRBV18 | NA | TRBD1 | TGTGCCAGCTCATCCGCGGACAGGGGGCCGGAGACCCAGTACTTC | CASSSADRGPETQYF
TRBJ2-5 | TRBV5-1 | NA | NA | TGCGCCAGTACCCAGGACCAAGAGACCCAGTACTTC | CASTQDQETQYF
TRBJ1-5 | TRBV6-2/TRBV6-3 | NA | NA | TGTGCCAGCACTCCGGACTTGAAGTCGCCCCAGCATTTT | CASTPDLKSPQHF
TRBJ2-2 | TRBV7-9 | NA | NA | TGTGCCAGCAGCTTAGTAAACGGAGCGCCCGGGGAGCTGTTTTTT | CASSLVNGAPGELFF
TRBJ2-5 | TRBV5-5 | NA | NA | TGTGCCAGCAGCCCGGGCGGGGTGTACGAGACCCAGTACTTC | CASSPGGVYETQYF
TRBJ1-4 | TRBV20-1 | NA | NA | TGCAGTGCGCCAGACAGCTGGATAAATGAAAAACTGTTTTTT | CSAPDSWINEKLFF
TRBJ1-1 | TRBV27 | NA | NA | TGTGCCAGCAGTTTAATTCAGAACACTGAAGCTTTCTTT | CASSLIQNTEAFF
TRBJ2-1 | TRBV18 | NA | TRBD2 | TGTGCCAGCTCACCACGCCAACCCCCGGGACTAGCTCTTCTCAGCTCCTACAATGAGCAGTTCTTC | CASSPRQPPGLALLSSYNEQFF
TRBJ2-4 | TRBV7-8 | NA | NA | TGTGCCAGCAGTGCCCAGCTTGGGGACGCTGGAGACTTC | CASSAQLGDAGDF
TRBJ2-3 | TRBV7-9 | NA | TRBD2 | TGTGCCAGCAGCAGTAGCGGGTTGGCAGATACGCAGTATTTT | CASSSSGLADTQYF
TRBJ2-5 | TRBV5-1 | NA | NA | TGCGCCAGCAGCTTGGGGTTTTCGGAGACCCAGTACTTC | CASSLGFSETQYF
TRBJ1-1 | TRBV29-1 | few | NA | TGCAGCGTTAGTGTCAGCAACACTGAAGCTTTCTTT | CSVSVSNTEAFF
TRBJ2-7 | TRBV12-3/TRBV12-4 | few | NA | TGTGCCAGCAGTTTAAGGGGGCGGGGCCTGGAGCAGTACTTC | CASSLRGRGLEQYF
TRBJ2-1 | TRBV6-4 | NA | TRBD1 | TGTGCCAGCAGTGAAAGGGGGAACCGGGACAGCAAACTTCTCTCCTACAATGAGCAGTTCTTC | CASSERGNRDSKLLSYNEQFF
TRBJ1-2 | TRBV20-1 | few | NA | TGCAGTTCGGACATAGGGGATAGGAACTATGGCTACACCTTC | CSSDIGDRNYGYTF
TRBJ2-3 | TRBV12-5 | NA | NA | TGTGCTAGTGGTTTCATCCTAGGTGCCACAGATACGCAGTATTTT | CASGFILGATDTQYF
TRBJ2-7 | TRBV20-1 | NA | NA | TGCAGTGTTAGTCCAGGGTATATCGACGAGCAGTACTTC | CSVSPGYIDEQYF
TRBJ2-1 | TRBV20-1 | few | TRBD1 | TGCAGTGCTAGGGGGACAGGGTTGCGGGAGCAGTTCTTC | CSARGTGLREQFF
TRBJ1-2 | TRBV5-5 | NA | NA | TGTGCCAGCAGCTGGGGGATAAACTATGGCTACACCTTC | CASSWGINYGYTF
TRBJ2-3 | TRBV9 | NA | NA | TGTGCCAGCAGCGTAGGCGGCCAGGAGGTAGATACGCAGTATTTT | CASSVGGQEVDTQYF
TRBJ1-5 | TRBV20-1 | few | NA | TGCAGTGCTAGCTCGAATGGCAATCAGCCCCAGCATTTT | CSASSNGNQPQHF
TRBJ2-2 | TRBV7-9 | few | NA | TGTGCCAGCCCGGACGGACTAAGAGACACCGGGGAGCTGTTTTTT | CASPDGLRDTGELFF
TRBJ2-6 | TRBV5-1 | once | TRBD2 | TGCGCCAGCAGCTTAGGGAGCGGGGCTGGGGCCAACGTCCTGACTTTC | CASSLGSGAGANVLTF
TRBJ2-7 | TRBV7-6 | many | NA | TGTGCCAGCAGCACTTTCCGGGGCTACGAGCAGTACTTC | CASSTFRGYEQYF
TRBJ2-1 | TRBV4-1 | few | NA | TGCGCCAGCAGCCAAGTTCGGCGCCAGCAGTTCTTC | CASSQVRRQQFF
TRBJ1-1 | TRBV10-3 | NA | NA | TGTGCCATCAGTAGACAGGTCATGAACACTGAAGCTTTCTTT | CAISRQVMNTEAFF
TRBJ2-1 | TRBV27 | many | NA | TGTGCCAGCAGTTTAGGAGGGGGCTGGAATGAGCAGTTCTTC | CASSLGGGWNEQFF
TRBJ2-5 | TRBV10-3 | NA | TRBD1 | TGTGCCATCAGCGGACAGGCCCAAGAGACCCAGTACTTC | CAISGQAQETQYF